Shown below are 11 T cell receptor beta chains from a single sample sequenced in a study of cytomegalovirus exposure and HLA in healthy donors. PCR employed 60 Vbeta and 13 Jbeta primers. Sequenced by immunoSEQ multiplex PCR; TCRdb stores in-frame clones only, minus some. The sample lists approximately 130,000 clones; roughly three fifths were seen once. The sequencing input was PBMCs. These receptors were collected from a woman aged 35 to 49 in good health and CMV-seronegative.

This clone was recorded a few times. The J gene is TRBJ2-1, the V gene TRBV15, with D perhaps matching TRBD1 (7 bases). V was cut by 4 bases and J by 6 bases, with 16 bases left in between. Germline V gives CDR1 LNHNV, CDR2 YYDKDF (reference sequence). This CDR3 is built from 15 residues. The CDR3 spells CATSTRQGGGNEQFF. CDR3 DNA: TGTGCCACCAGCACAAGACAGGGAGGAGGCAATGAGCAGTTCTTC. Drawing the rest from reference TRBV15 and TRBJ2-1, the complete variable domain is DAMVIQNPRYQVTQFGKPVTLSCSQTLNHNVMYWYQQKSSQAPKLLFHYYDKDFNNEADTPDNFQSRRPNTSFCFLDIRSPGLGDTAMYLCATSTRQGGGNEQFFGPGTRLTVL.

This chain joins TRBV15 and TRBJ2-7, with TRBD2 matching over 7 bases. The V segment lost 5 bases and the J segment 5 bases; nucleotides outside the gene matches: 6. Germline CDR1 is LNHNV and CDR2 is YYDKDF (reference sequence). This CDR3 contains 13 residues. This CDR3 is CATSGGVWDEQYF. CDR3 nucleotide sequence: TGTGCCACCAGCGGGGGGGTTTGGGACGAGCAGTACTTC.

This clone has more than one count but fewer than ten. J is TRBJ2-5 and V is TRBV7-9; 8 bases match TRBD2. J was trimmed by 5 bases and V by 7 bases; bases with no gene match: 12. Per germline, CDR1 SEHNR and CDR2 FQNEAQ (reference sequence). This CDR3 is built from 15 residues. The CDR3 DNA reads TGTGCCAGCACGCTCCCGGGGGGGGCCAAGGAGACCCAGTACTTC. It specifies CASTLPGGAKETQYF.

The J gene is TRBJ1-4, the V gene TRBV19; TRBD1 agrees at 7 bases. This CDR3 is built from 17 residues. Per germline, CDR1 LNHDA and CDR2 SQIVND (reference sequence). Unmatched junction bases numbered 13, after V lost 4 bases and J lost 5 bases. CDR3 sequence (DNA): TGTGCCAGTAGTACCCCCTTTCTAGGGACAGTCAATGAAAAACTGTTTTTT. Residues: CASSTPFLGTVNEKLFF.

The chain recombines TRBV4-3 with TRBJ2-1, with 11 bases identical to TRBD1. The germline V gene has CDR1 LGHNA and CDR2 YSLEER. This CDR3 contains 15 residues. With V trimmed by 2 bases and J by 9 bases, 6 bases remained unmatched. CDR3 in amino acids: CASSQRDRGTGEQFF. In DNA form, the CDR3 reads TGCGCCAGCAGCCAACGGGACAGGGGGACGGGTGAGCAGTTCTTC.

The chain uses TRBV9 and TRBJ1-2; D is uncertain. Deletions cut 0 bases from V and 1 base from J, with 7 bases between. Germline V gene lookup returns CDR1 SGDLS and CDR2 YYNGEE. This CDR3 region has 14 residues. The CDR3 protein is CASSVAGVNYGYTF. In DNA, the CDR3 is TGTGCCAGCAGCGTAGCGGGAGTTAACTATGGCTACACCTTC.

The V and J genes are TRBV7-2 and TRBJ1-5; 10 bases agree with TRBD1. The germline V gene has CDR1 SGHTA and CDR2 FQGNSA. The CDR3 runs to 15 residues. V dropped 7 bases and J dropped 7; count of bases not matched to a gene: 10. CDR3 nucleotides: TGTGCCAGCACCCAAGACAGGGGGCGCGGACAGCCCCAGCATTTT. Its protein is CASTQDRGRGQPQHF. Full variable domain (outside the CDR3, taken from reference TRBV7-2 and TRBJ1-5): GAGVSQSPSNKVTEKGKDVELRCDPISGHTALYWYRQSLGQGLEFLIYFQGNSAPDKSGLPSDRFSAERTGGSVSTLTIQRTQQEDSAVYLCASTQDRGRGQPQHFGDGTRLSIL.

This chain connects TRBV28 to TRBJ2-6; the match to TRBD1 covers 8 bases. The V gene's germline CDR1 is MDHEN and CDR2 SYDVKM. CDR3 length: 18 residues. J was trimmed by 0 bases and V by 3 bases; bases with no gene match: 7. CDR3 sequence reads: CASSFRQGKSSGANVLTF. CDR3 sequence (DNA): TGTGCCAGCAGTTTCCGACAGGGGAAGAGCTCTGGGGCCAACGTCCTGACTTTC.

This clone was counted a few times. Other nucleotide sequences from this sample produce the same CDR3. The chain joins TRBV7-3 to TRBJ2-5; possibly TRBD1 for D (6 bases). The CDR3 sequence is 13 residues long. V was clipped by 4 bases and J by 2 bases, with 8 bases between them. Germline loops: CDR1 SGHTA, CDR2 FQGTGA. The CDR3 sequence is CASSSTGQETQYF. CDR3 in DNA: TGTGCCAGCAGCTCGACAGGTCAAGAGACCCAGTACTTC.

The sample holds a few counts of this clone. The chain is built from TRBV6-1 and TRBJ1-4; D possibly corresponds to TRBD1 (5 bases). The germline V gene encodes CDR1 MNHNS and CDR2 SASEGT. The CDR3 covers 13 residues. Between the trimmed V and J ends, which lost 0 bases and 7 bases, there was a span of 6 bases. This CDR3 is CASSEARGEKLFF. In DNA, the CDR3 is TGTGCCAGCAGTGAAGCAAGGGGTGAAAAACTGTTTTTT.

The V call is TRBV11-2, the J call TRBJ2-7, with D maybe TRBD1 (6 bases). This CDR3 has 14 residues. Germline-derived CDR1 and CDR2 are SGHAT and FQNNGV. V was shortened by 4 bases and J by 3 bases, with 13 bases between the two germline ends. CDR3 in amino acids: CASSSGHTDYEQYF. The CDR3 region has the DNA TGTGCCAGCAGCTCGGGACATACTGACTACGAGCAGTACTTC.